This entry describes one T cell receptor (beta chain). CDR3 length: 13 amino acids. Germline values: CDR1 MNHEY, CDR2 SVGEGT. With 2 bases removed from V and 5 bases from J, the gap between germline ends came to 9 bases. Sequencing was performed with immunoSEQ multiplex PCR; in TCRdb, only in-frame clones are kept and a portion is missing. This table holds approximately 170,000 clones, over 85% found once. These data belong to a study of blood T cell repertoires in COVID-19. The specimen sequenced was peripheral blood. This TCR was recovered from an older woman with COVID-19, enrolled during active disease. V usage is TRBV6-2 or TRBV6-3 and J usage is TRBJ1-2; D uncertain. The CDR3 region is CASSYRQEYGYTF. For the CDR3, the DNA is TGTGCCAGCAGTTACAGGCAGGAATATGGCTACACCTTC.